This T cell receptor beta chain is drawn from a study of low-dose radiotherapy and immunotherapy resistance in tumors. In the study overall: The treatment that patients received was intravenous nivolumab 240 mg every two weeks plus ipilimumab 1 mg/kg every six weeks.

This clonotype has a count of ten or more. The time point was: before trial treatment. V lost 5 bases and J lost 2, with 13 bases in between. Germline CDR1 LNHDA, CDR2 SQIVND (reference sequence). This CDR3 is built from 15 residues. TRAV- and TRBV-specific primers primed first-strand cDNA, covering alpha and beta chains. TCR amplification involved about 19 PCR cycles with a constant-region primer and V-primer adapter. TCRdb reanalysed the reads using MiXCR and keeps one entry per CDR3 protein. The sample carries fewer than 90,000 distinct CDR3 sequences, 15% to 20% recorded once. The TCR comes from a male donor with prostate cancer. The chain has TRBV19 and TRBJ1-5; D might be TRBD1 (6 bases). The sample was PBMCs, taken before treatment. CDR3 nucleotide sequence: TGTGCCAGTAGTTTCCTCAGACAGGGCAATCAGCCCCAGCATTTT. This codes for CASSFLRQGNQPQHF.